The next 32 T cell receptor beta chains were all read from a single sample in a study of T cells expressing NK-cell markers. TCRdb reanalyzed the 5' RACE reads and collapses them to one entry per CDR3 protein, without DNA. Its table records about 160,000 distinct CDR3 sequences. Sample: blood T cells: a sorted CD56 or NKG2C T cell subset, CD4+ or CD8+ T cells, or bulk PBMC T cells (not recorded which). These receptors were taken from a man aged 18 to 70 in good health.

The rearrangement joins TRBV5-6 to TRBJ2-7; TCRdb outputs TRBD1, but without DNA this stays unchecked. This CDR3 spans 14 amino acids. Germline V lookup: CDR1 SGHDT, CDR2 YYEEEE. CDR3 residues: CASSWGQLAYEQYF.

The rearrangement uses TRBV28 and TRBJ1-4; TCRdb indicates TRBD1, and absent DNA this call remains unverified. This CDR3 is built from 17 residues. Germline assignment: CDR1 MDHEN and CDR2 SYDVKM. The CDR3 here is CASHTPEGGATNEKLFF.

The genes are TRBV12-3 or TRBV12-4 and TRBJ2-7; TCRdb outputs TRBD1, but without DNA this stays unchecked. The CDR3 is 15 amino acids. The CDR3 here is CASSSGTGGPYEQYF.

This chain links TRBV11-2 with TRBJ2-5; TCRdb gives TRBD1 as the D gene, but with no DNA this cannot be confirmed. This CDR3 contains 16 residues. CDR1 SGHAT and CDR2 FQNNGV come from the germline V gene. The CDR3 reads CASSLRMGGVQETQYF.

The chain uses TRBV5-5 and TRBJ2-7; TCRdb proposes TRBD1, but this gene call is untestable without DNA. Germline V gives CDR1 SGHKS, CDR2 YYEKEE (reference sequence). This CDR3 has 15 amino acids. The chain's CDR3 is CASTPRTGVSHEQYF.

This chain joins TRBV7-9 and TRBJ1-2. The length of the CDR3 is 14 residues. Germline CDR1 is SEHNR and CDR2 is FQNEAQ (reference sequence). CDR3 protein: CASSPEGLNYGYTF.

The gene calls are TRBV11-1 and TRBJ1-5; the D call of TRBD1 rests on TCRdb alone, since no DNA is present to check it. CDR3 length equals 16 residues. Germline V gene data show CDR1 as SGHAT and CDR2 as FQDESV (reference sequence). CDR3 in amino acids: CASSLTDRDSNQPQHF.

The chain recombines TRBV28 with TRBJ1-4; TCRdb calls TRBD1, which cannot be checked without DNA. CDR3 length: 12 residues. CDR1 is MDHEN, CDR2 SYDVKM, per germline. CDR3 sequence reads: CASSPNRVKLFF.

The chain is built from TRBV5-6 and TRBJ1-5; TCRdb's D gene call, TRBD1, goes unchecked for lack of DNA. The CDR3 consists of 13 residues. Per the germline V gene, CDR1 is SGHDT and CDR2 is YYEEEE. The CDR3 sequence is CASSLGGAQPQHF.

This rearrangement joins TRBV7-9 to TRBJ2-5; TCRdb picks TRBD1, but there is no DNA to check that call. There are 15 residues in the CDR3. Germline CDR1 is SEHNR and CDR2 is FQNEAQ (reference sequence). CDR3 loop: CASSTFRDSGETQYF. Full variable domain (outside the CDR3, taken from reference TRBV7-9 and TRBJ2-5): DTGVSQNPRHKITKRGQNVTFRCDPISEHNRLYWYRQTLGQGPEFLTYFQNEAQLEKSRLLSDRFSAERPKGSFSTLEIQRTEQGDSAMYLCASSTFRDSGETQYFGPGTRLLVL.

The chain employs TRBV13 and TRBJ2-1; TCRdb's assignment of TRBD1 cannot be checked, as there is no DNA. Germline assignment: CDR1 PRHDT and CDR2 FYEKMQ (reference sequence). This CDR3 spans 19 amino acids. The chain's CDR3 is CASSLGLADDAPVKNEQFF.

CDR3 protein: CASSPGGQVNQPQHF. V is TRBV7-8 and J is TRBJ1-5; there is no DNA to check the TCRdb D call of TRBD1. The CDR3 extends over 15 amino acids. Germline CDR1 and CDR2: SGHVS and FQNEAQ.

The chain combines TRBV28 with TRBJ2-3. The CDR3 sequence is 13 residues long. Germline values: CDR1 MDHEN, CDR2 SYDVKM. CDR3 loop: CASSAVPTDTQYF.

The chain recombines TRBV11-1 with TRBJ2-3; absent DNA, TCRdb's TRBD1 call cannot be checked. The germline V gene has CDR1 SGHAT and CDR2 FQDESV (reference sequence). This CDR3 spans 20 amino acids. CDR3: CASSGGGGAVGTISTDTQYF.

The chain is built from TRBV3-1 and TRBJ2-5; checking the TCRdb D call of TRBD1 is not possible without DNA. This CDR3 spans 14 amino acids. Germline CDR1 is LGHDT and CDR2 is YNNKEL (reference sequence). CDR3: CASSPGRGKETQYF.

The chain carries TRBV6-2 or TRBV6-3 and TRBJ2-1; TCRdb lists TRBD2, though no DNA is available to test this call. Per the germline V gene, CDR1 is MNHEY and CDR2 is SVGEGT. The CDR3 spans 18 residues. CDR3: CASSYGARSPSSYNEQFF.

The V gene is TRBV6-5, the J gene TRBJ1-2; TCRdb proposes TRBD1, but this gene call is untestable without DNA. CDR3 length equals 15 residues. Germline V gives CDR1 MNHEY, CDR2 SVGAGI. The CDR3 is CASSFLGGADYGYTF.

The J gene is TRBJ2-7, the V gene TRBV2; TCRdb's D gene call, TRBD1, goes unchecked for lack of DNA. The CDR3 totals 14 residues. The germline gives CDR1 SNHLY, CDR2 FYNNEI. CDR3 amino acids: CASSGGQGSHEQYF.

This chain links TRBV7-9 with TRBJ1-1; TCRdb outputs TRBD1, but without DNA this stays unchecked. CDR1 and CDR2 (germline): SEHNR, FQNEAQ (reference sequence). There are 15 residues in the CDR3. This CDR3 is CASETETSLNTEAFF.

This sequence joins TRBV2 and TRBJ2-5; TCRdb names TRBD2, which stays unverified in the absence of DNA. CDR3 length: 15 amino acids. The germline V gene has CDR1 SNHLY and CDR2 FYNNEI. This CDR3 reads CASSAPGLVEETQYF. Filled out from reference TRBV2 and TRBJ2-5, the complete variable domain reads EPEVTQTPSHQVTQMGQEVILRCVPISNHLYFYWYRQILGQKVEFLVSFYNNEISEKSEIFDDQFSVERPDGSNFTLKIRSTKLEDSAMYFCASSAPGLVEETQYFGPGTRLLVL.

This chain uses TRBV6-1 with TRBJ1-2; no DNA is available, so the TRBD1 call from TCRdb remains unchecked. CDR1 is MNHNS, CDR2 SASEGT, per germline. The CDR3 length is 15 residues. The CDR3 spells CASSEDPDRLYGYTF.

The chain employs TRBV12-3 or TRBV12-4 and TRBJ2-4. The CDR3 totals 15 residues. CDR3 sequence reads: CASSLSGLGAGIQYF.

The chain uses TRBV6-4 and TRBJ2-3; the D call from TCRdb, TRBD2, cannot be confirmed without DNA. This CDR3 has 15 amino acids. Germline CDR1 reads MRHNA; CDR2 reads SNTAGT. The chain's CDR3 is CASSPTAGGTDTQYF.

The chain is built from TRBV5-6 and TRBJ2-7; TCRdb lists TRBD2, though no DNA is available to test this call. The CDR3 runs 16 residues. Germline CDR1 SGHDT, CDR2 YYEEEE. CDR3 residues: CASSHWGASGFYEQYF.

The rearrangement uses TRBV19 and TRBJ2-1. The CDR3 runs 15 residues. The germline gives CDR1 LNHDA, CDR2 SQIVND (reference sequence). The CDR3 sequence: CASSILDDGYNEQFF.

The J gene is TRBJ2-1, the V gene TRBV5-6. Per germline, CDR1 SGHDT and CDR2 YYEEEE. The CDR3 extends over 13 amino acids. The CDR3: CASSFGTANEQFF.

The chain has TRBV5-6 and TRBJ2-2; there is no DNA to check the TCRdb D call of TRBD1. This CDR3 contains 15 residues. Germline V gene sequence: CDR1 SGHDT, CDR2 YYEEEE. The CDR3 sequence: CASSPGTTEPGELFF.

J is TRBJ2-5 and V is TRBV15. From germline, CDR1 is LNHNV and CDR2 YYDKDF (reference sequence). This CDR3 comprises 13 residues. CDR3 residues: CATSNMVGETQYF. The full variable domain, in which reference TRBV15 and TRBJ2-5 provide the parts outside the CDR3, is DAMVIQNPRYQVTQFGKPVTLSCSQTLNHNVMYWYQQKSSQAPKLLFHYYDKDFNNEADTPDNFQSRRPNTSFCFLDIRSPGLGDTAMYLCATSNMVGETQYFGPGTRLLVL.

The chain links TRBV7-9 to TRBJ1-3. The CDR3 is 11 amino acids. Germline V lookup: CDR1 SEHNR, CDR2 FQNEAQ (reference sequence). The CDR3 region is CASEWGNTIYF.

J is TRBJ2-1 and V is TRBV5-5. CDR1 is SGHKS and CDR2 is YYEKEE in the germline V gene (reference sequence). The CDR3 covers 16 residues. The CDR3 sequence: CASSWEDLSSYNEQFF.

The V and J genes are TRBV7-2 and TRBJ2-1; without DNA, the TCRdb call of TRBD1 cannot be checked. Germline V gene data show CDR1 as SGHTA and CDR2 as FQGNSA. This CDR3 comprises 14 residues. The CDR3 sequence is CASSFDGGYNEQFF.

The chain combines TRBV9 with TRBJ2-1. This CDR3 comprises 14 residues. CDR1 SGDLS and CDR2 YYNGEE come from the germline V gene. This CDR3 reads CASSEWADPMKQFF. Using reference TRBV9 and TRBJ2-1 for the parts outside the CDR3, the full variable domain is DSGVTQTPKHLITATGQRVTLRCSPRSGDLSVYWYQQSLDQGLQFLIQYYNGEERAKGNILERFSAQQFPDLHSELNLSSLELGDSALYFCASSEWADPMKQFFGPGTRLTVL.